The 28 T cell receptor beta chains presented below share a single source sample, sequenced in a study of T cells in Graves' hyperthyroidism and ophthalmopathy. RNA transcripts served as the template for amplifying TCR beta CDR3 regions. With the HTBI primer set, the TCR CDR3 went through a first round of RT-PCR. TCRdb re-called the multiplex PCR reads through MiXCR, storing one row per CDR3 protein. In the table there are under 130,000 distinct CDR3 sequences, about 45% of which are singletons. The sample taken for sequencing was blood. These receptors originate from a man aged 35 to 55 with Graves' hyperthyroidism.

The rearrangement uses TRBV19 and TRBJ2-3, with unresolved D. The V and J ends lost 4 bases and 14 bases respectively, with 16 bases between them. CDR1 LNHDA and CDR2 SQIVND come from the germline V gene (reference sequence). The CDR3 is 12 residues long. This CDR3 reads CASSTGSDTWYF. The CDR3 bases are TGTGCCAGTAGTACAGGTTCAGATACGTGGTATTTT.

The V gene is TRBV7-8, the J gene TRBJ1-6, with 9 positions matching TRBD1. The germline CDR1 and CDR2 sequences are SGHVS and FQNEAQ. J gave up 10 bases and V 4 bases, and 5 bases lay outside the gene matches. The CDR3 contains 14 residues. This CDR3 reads CASSSRQGDSPLHF. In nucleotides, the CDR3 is TGTGCCAGCAGCTCCCGACAGGGGGACTCACCCCTCCACTTT.

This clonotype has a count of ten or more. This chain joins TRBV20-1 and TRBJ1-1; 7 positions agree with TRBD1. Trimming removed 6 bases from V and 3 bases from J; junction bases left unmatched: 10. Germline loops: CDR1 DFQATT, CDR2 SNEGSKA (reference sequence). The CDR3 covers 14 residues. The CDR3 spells CSAEVGGAYTEAFF. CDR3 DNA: TGCAGTGCCGAGGTAGGGGGCGCGTACACTGAAGCTTTCTTT.

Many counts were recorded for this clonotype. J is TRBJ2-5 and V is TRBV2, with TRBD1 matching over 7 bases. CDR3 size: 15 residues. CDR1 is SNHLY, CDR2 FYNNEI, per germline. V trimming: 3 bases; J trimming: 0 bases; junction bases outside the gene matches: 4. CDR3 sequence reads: CASSEQGQHQETQYF. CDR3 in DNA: TGTGCCAGCAGTGAGCAGGGACAGCACCAAGAGACCCAGTACTTC. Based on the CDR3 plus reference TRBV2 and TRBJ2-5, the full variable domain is EPEVTQTPSHQVTQMGQEVILRCVPISNHLYFYWYRQILGQKVEFLVSFYNNEISEKSEIFDDQFSVERPDGSNFTLKIRSTKLEDSAMYFCASSEQGQHQETQYFGPGTRLLVL.

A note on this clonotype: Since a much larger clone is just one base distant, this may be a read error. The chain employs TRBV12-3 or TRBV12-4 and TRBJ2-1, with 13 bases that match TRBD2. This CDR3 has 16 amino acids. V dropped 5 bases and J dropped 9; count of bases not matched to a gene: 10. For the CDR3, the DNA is TGTGCCAGCAGTCCCGACACTAGCGGGAGGGCCAGTGAGCAGTTCTTC. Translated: CASSPDTSGRASEQFF.

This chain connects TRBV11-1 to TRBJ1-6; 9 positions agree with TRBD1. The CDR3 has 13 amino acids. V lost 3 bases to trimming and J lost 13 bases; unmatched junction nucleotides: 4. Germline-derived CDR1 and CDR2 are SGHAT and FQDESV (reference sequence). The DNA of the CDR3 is TGTGCCAGCAGCTTCGGACAGGGGTCCCCCCTCCACTTT. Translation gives CASSFGQGSPLHF. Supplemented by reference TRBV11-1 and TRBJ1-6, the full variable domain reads EAEVAQSPRYKITEKSQAVAFWCDPISGHATLYWYRQILGQGPELLVQFQDESVVDDSQLPKDRFSAERLKGVDSTLKIQPAELGDSAMYLCASSFGQGSPLHFGNGTRLTVT.

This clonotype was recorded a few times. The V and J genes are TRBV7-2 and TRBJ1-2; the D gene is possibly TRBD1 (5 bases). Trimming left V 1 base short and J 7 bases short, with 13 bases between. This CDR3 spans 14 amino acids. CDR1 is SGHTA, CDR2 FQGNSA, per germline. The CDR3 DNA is TGTGCCAGCAGCTTAGGAACGGGGGGTGGTGGCTACACCTTC. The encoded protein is CASSLGTGGGGYTF.

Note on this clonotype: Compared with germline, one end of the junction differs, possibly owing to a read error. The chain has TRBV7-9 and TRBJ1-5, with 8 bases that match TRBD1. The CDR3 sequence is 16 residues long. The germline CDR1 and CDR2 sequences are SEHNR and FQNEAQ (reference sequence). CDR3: CASSLGMAGGKQPQHF. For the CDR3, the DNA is TGTGCCAGCAGCTTAGGGATGGCAGGGGGCAAGCAGCCCCAGCATTTT.

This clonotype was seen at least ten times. In DNA, the CDR3 is TGCAGCGTTGAAATTACCCCTTATGGCTACACCTTC. Translation: CSVEITPYGYTF. The rearrangement uses TRBV29-1 and TRBJ1-2, with unresolved D. The CDR3 loop spans 12 amino acids. In germline, CDR1 is SQVTM, CDR2 ANQGSEA. With 2 bases removed from V and 5 bases from J, the gap between germline ends came to 9 bases.

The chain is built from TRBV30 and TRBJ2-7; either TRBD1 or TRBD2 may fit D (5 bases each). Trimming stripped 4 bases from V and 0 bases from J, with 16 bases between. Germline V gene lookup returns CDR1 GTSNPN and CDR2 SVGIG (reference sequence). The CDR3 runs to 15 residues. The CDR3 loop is CAWKRPGTYSYEQYF. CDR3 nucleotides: TGTGCCTGGAAAAGGCCGGGGACGTACTCCTACGAGCAGTACTTC.

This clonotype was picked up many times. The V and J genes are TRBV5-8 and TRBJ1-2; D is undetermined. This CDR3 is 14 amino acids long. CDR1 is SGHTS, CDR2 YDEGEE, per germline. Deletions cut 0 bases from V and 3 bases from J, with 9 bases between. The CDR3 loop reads CASSLVGEDYGYTF. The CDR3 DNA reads TGTGCCAGCAGCTTGGTTGGGGAGGACTATGGCTACACCTTC.

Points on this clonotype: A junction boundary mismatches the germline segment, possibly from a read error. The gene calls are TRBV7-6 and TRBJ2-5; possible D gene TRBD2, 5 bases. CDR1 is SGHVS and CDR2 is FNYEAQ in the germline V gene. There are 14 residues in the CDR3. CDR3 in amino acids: CASSLGLNQKTQNF. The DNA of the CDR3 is TGTGCCAGCAGCTTAGGACTAAATCAAAAGACCCAGAACTTC.

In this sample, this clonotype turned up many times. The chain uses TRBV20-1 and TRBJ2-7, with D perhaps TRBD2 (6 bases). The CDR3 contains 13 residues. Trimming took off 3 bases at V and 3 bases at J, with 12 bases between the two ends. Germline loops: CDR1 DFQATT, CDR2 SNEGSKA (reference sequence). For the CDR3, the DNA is TGCAGTGCTAGCGGTAGCGGTGACTACGAGCAGTACTTC. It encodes CSASGSGDYEQYF.

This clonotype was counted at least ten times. The CDR3 region is CASKQGSLNTGELFF. As DNA, the CDR3 is TGTGCCAGCAAACAGGGTTCATTGAACACCGGGGAGCTGTTTTTT. The chain uses TRBV11-3 and TRBJ2-2, with D maybe TRBD1 (6 bases). The CDR3 consists of 15 residues. The V and J ends lost 7 bases and 1 base respectively, with 13 bases between them. CDR1 is SGHNT and CDR2 is YENEEA in the germline V gene.

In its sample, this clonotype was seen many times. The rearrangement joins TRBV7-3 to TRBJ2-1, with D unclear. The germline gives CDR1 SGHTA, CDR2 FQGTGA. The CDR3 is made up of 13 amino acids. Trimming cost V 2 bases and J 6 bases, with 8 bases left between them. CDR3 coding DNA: TGTGCCAGCAGCTTAGGGTCCGGCAATGAGCAGTTCTTC. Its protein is CASSLGSGNEQFF.

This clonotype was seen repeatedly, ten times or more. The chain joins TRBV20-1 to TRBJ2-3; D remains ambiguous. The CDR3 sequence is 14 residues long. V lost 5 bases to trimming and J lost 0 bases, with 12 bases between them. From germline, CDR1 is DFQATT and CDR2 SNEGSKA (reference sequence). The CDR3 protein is CSAQPGFSTDTQYF. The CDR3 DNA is TGCAGTGCTCAGCCGGGTTTTAGCACAGATACGCAGTATTTT.

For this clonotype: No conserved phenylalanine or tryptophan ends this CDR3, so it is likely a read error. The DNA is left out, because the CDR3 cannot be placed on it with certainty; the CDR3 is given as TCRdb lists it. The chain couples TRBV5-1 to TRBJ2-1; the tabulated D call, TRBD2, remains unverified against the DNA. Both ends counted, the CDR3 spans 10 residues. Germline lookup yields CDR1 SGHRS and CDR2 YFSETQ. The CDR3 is CASSLAGLHR.

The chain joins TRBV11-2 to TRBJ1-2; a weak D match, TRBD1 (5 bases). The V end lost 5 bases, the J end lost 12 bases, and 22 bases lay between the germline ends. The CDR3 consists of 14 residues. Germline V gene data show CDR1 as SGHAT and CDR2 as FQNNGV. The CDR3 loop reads CASSLPGLSSGNTF. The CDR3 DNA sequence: TGTGCCAGCAGCCTACCGGGACTCAGCTCTGGAAACACCTTC.

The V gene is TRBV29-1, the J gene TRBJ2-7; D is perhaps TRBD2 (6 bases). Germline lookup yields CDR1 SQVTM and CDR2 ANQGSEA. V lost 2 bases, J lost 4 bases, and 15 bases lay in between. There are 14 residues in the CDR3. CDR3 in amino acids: CSVERSGGQYEQYF. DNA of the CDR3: TGCAGCGTTGAACGCTCCGGGGGTCAATACGAGCAGTACTTC.

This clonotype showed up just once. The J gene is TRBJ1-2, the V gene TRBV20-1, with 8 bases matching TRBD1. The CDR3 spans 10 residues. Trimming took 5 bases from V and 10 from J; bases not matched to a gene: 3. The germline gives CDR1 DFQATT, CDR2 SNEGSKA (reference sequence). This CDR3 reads CSAWDRLYTF. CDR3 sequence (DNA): TGCAGTGCTTGGGACAGGCTCTACACCTTC.

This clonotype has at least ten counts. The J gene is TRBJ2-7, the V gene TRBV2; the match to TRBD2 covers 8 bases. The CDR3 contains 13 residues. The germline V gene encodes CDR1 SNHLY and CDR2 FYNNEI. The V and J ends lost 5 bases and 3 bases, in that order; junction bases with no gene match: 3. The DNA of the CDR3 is TGTGCCAGCAGTTTTAGCGGGGTCTACGAGCAGTACTTC. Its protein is CASSFSGVYEQYF. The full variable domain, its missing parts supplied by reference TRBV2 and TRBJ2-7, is EPEVTQTPSHQVTQMGQEVILRCVPISNHLYFYWYRQILGQKVEFLVSFYNNEISEKSEIFDDQFSVERPDGSNFTLKIRSTKLEDSAMYFCASSFSGVYEQYFGPGTRLTVT.

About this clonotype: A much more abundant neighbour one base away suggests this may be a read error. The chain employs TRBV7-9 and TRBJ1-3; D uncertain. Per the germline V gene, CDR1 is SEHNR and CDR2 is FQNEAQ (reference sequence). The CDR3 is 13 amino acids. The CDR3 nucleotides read TGTGTCAGCAGCCCAAGCTCTGGAAACACCATATATTTT. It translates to CVSSPSSGNTIYF.

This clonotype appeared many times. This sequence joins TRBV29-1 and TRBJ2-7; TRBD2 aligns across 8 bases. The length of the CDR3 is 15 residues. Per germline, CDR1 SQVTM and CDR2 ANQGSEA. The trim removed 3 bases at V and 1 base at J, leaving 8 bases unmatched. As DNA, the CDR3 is TGCAGCGTTGAGTTATCCGGGAGGGTGTCCTACGAGCAGTACTTC. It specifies CSVELSGRVSYEQYF.

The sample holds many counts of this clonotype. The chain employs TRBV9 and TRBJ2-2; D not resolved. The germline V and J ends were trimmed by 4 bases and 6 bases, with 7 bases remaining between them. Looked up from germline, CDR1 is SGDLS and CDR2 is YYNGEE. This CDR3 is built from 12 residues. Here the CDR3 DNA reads TGTGCCAGCAGCCAGCTGGCCGGGGAGCTGTTTTTT. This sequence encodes CASSQLAGELFF.

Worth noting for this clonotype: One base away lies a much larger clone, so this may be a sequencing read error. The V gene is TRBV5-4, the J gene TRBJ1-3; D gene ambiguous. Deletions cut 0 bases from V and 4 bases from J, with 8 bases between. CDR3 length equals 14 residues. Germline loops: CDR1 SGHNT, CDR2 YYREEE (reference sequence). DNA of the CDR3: TGTGCCAGCAGCTTGGATAGTAAAGGAAACACCATATATTTT. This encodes CASSLDSKGNTIYF.

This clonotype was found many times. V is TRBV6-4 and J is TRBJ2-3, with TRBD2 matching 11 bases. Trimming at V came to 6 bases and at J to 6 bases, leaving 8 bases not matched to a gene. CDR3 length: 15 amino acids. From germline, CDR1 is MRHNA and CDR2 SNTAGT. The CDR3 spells CASSPTSGEADTQYF. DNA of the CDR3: TGTGCCAGCAGCCCGACTAGCGGGGAGGCCGATACGCAGTATTTT.

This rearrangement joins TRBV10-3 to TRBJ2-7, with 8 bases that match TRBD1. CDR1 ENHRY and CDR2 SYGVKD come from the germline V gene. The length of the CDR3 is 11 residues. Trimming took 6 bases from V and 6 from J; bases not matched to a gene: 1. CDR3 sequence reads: CAIRGQAEQYF. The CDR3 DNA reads TGTGCCATCAGGGGACAGGCCGAGCAGTACTTC.

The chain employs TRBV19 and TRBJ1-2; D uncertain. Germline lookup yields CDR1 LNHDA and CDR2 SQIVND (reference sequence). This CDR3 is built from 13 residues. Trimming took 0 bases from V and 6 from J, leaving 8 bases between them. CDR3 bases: TGTGCCAGTAGTATAGATGGGCAGAATGGCTACACCTTC. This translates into CASSIDGQNGYTF.